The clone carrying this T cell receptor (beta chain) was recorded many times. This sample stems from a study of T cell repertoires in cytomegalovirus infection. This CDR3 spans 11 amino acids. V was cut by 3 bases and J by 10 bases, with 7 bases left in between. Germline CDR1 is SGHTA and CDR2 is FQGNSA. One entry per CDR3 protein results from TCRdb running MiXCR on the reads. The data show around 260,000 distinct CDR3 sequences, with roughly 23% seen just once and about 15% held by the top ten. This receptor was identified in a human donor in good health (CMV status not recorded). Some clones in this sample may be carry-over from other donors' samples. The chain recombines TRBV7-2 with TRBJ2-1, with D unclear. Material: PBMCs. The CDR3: CASSFVGEQFF. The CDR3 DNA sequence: TGTGCCAGCAGCTTTGTGGGCGAGCAGTTCTTC. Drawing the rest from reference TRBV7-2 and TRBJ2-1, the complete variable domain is GAGVSQSPSNKVTEKGKDVELRCDPISGHTALYWYRQSLGQGLEFLIYFQGNSAPDKSGLPSDRFSAERTGGSVSTLTIQRTQQEDSAVYLCASSFVGEQFFGPGTRLTVL.